The 18 T cell receptor beta chains reported below all come from one sample, sequenced in a study of shared clonotypes between healthy human individuals. TCRdb keeps only in-frame clones here, not all; method: immunoSEQ multiplex PCR. This table holds over 1.4 million clones, roughly 95% found once. Specimen: naive CD4+ T cells sorted from blood. The subset: CD45RA+ positively selected. Source of these receptors: a man aged 25 to 45 in good health.

The chain combines TRBV29-1 with TRBJ2-7; TRBD1 might be the D (6 bases). The length of the CDR3 is 14 residues. Per germline, CDR1 SQVTM and CDR2 ANQGSEA. Trimming removed 7 bases from V and 2 bases from J, with 18 bases in between. The CDR3 DNA reads as TGCAGCGCCGGGGTCGGGACAAACCCCTACGAGCAGTACTTC. Its protein is CSAGVGTNPYEQYF.

This rearrangement joins TRBV11-3 to TRBJ2-1; 7 nucleotides align to TRBD2. The CDR3 extends over 15 amino acids. The J segment lost 4 bases and the V segment lost 3 bases, leaving 6 bases of the junction unmatched. CDR1 and CDR2 from the germline V gene are SGHNT and YENEEA. CDR3 bases: TGTGCCAGCAGCTTGGGCGGGGGACCATACAATGAGCAGTTCTTC. Translated, it gives CASSLGGGPYNEQFF. The complete variable domain, with remaining parts taken from reference TRBV11-3 and TRBJ2-1, reads EAGVVQSPRYKIIEKKQPVAFWCNPISGHNTLYWYLQNLGQGPELLIRYENEEAVDDSQLPKDRFSAERLKGVDSTLKIQPAELGDSAVYLCASSLGGGPYNEQFFGPGTRLTVL.

The chain recombines TRBV7-2 with TRBJ1-2; D not certain. CDR3 length: 15 residues. V gave up 3 bases and J gave up 8 bases, with 19 bases separating them. CDR1 and CDR2 from the germline V gene are SGHTA and FQGNSA. The CDR3: CASSFDFTEGWGYTF. CDR3 bases: TGTGCCAGCAGCTTTGATTTTACGGAGGGTTGGGGCTACACCTTC.

The CDR3 region is CASSRDWGTDTQYF. CDR3 bases: TGTGCCAGCAGTAGGGACTGGGGCACAGATACGCAGTATTTT. This chain uses TRBV6-4 with TRBJ2-3, with D perhaps matching TRBD2 (6 bases). V lost 5 bases and J lost 1, with 10 bases in between. Germline-derived CDR1 and CDR2 are MRHNA and SNTAGT. CDR3 length: 14 amino acids.

This clone was counted once. CDR3 coding DNA: TGCGCCAGTGGACTAGCGGGAGCTCTCGAGCAGTACTTC. This sequence encodes CASGLAGALEQYF. V is TRBV5-1 and J is TRBJ2-7; 13 positions agree with TRBD2. The CDR3 length is 13 residues. With 8 bases clipped from V and 6 bases from J, the junction kept 5 bases outside the gene matches. Germline V lookup: CDR1 SGHRS, CDR2 YFSETQ.

The chain has TRBV7-9 and TRBJ2-7; maybe TRBD1 (5 bases). The V and J ends lost 2 bases and 4 bases respectively, with 18 bases between them. CDR3 length: 16 residues. Germline V CDR1 and CDR2: SEHNR, FQNEAQ (reference sequence). The CDR3: CASSLFRGAGIYEQYF. In DNA, the CDR3 is TGTGCCAGCAGCTTATTTCGTGGGGCCGGAATTTACGAGCAGTACTTC.

The rearrangement joins TRBV18 to TRBJ2-3; 7 bases match TRBD1. The CDR3 is made up of 17 amino acids. Germline V CDR1 and CDR2: KGHSH, LQKENI. The V gene end was trimmed by 5 bases and the J gene end by 7 bases; junction bases not matched to a gene: 18. CDR3 amino acids: CASSNDRARAPSYTQYF. The CDR3 DNA sequence: TGTGCCAGCTCAAACGACAGGGCCCGAGCGCCCTCATATACGCAGTATTTT.

This chain joins TRBV27 and TRBJ1-5; D gene ambiguous. From germline, CDR1 is MNHEY and CDR2 SMNVEV (reference sequence). The V end was cut by 1 base, the J end by 0 bases, with 7 bases between. This CDR3 comprises 15 residues. The CDR3: CASSLFRGSNQPQHF. The CDR3 region has the DNA TGTGCCAGCAGTTTATTCCGGGGTAGCAATCAGCCCCAGCATTTT.

This clone has only one observation. The chain joins TRBV5-6 to TRBJ2-1; TRBD1 aligns across 11 bases. Looked up from germline, CDR1 is SGHDT and CDR2 is YYEEEE. This CDR3 is 15 amino acids long. With 4 bases clipped from V and 3 bases from J, the junction kept 3 bases outside the gene matches. CDR3 sequence (DNA): TGTGCCAGCAGCCGGACAGGGGGCCACTACAATGAGCAGTTCTTC. Amino acids: CASSRTGGHYNEQFF. The variable domain in full, completed from reference TRBV5-6 and TRBJ2-1, reads DAGVTQSPTHLIKTRGQQVTLRCSPKSGHDTVSWYQQALGQGPQFIFQYYEEEERQRGNFPDRFSGHQFPNYSSELNVNALLLGDSALYLCASSRTGGHYNEQFFGPGTRLTVL.

V gene TRBV18 combines with J gene TRBJ2-3; D is possibly TRBD1 (6 bases). CDR1 and CDR2 from the germline V gene are KGHSH and LQKENI. The CDR3 runs to 15 residues. The ends were cut back, 3 bases at V and 2 bases at J, with 12 bases in the middle. In nucleotides, the CDR3 is TGTGCCAGCTCACCTCGACAGGAACCCACAGATACGCAGTATTTT. Its translation: CASSPRQEPTDTQYF. The variable domain in full, completed from reference TRBV18 and TRBJ2-3, reads NAGVMQNPRHLVRRRGQEARLRCSPMKGHSHVYWYRQLPEEGLKFMVYLQKENIIDESGMPKERFSAEFPKEGPSILRIQQVVRGDSAAYFCASSPRQEPTDTQYFGPGTRLTVL.

This clone has only one observation. The V call is TRBV27, the J call TRBJ1-2; TRBD1 matches 7 bases. The trim removed 3 bases at V and 3 bases at J, leaving 1 base unmatched. The CDR3 is made up of 13 amino acids. Germline assignment: CDR1 MNHEY and CDR2 SMNVEV (reference sequence). CDR3 DNA: TGTGCCAGCAGTTTGGGGACAGACTATGGCTACACCTTC. Encoded protein: CASSLGTDYGYTF.

The chain is built from TRBV6-1 and TRBJ2-7; 13 positions agree with TRBD2. Trimming took 7 bases from V and 2 from J; bases not matched to a gene: 2. The CDR3 extends over 14 amino acids. The germline V gene encodes CDR1 MNHNS and CDR2 SASEGT. The CDR3 spells CASKGTSGTYEQYF. The CDR3 DNA is TGTGCCAGCAAGGGGACTAGCGGGACCTACGAGCAGTACTTC.

The V call is TRBV5-1, the J call TRBJ2-7, with 9 positions matching TRBD2. The CDR3 runs 19 residues. The V gene's germline CDR1 is SGHRS and CDR2 YFSETQ. V lost 3 bases and J lost 2; bases outside the gene matches: 18. CDR3 sequence reads: CASSSLASGVSPKTYEQYF. Written as DNA, the CDR3 is TGCGCCAGCAGCTCTCTCGCTAGCGGGGTATCCCCAAAGACCTACGAGCAGTACTTC.

J is TRBJ2-5 and V is TRBV29-1, with TRBD1 identical over 9 bases. The CDR3 consists of 16 residues. The germline V gene has CDR1 SQVTM and CDR2 ANQGSEA. After removal of 3 bases from V and 5 bases from J, the junction contained 13 bases not matched to a gene. The CDR3 nucleotides are TGCAGCGTTGATTTCGCGGGACAGGGCTTTTGGGAGACCCAGTACTTC. It translates to CSVDFAGQGFWETQYF.

As regards this clone: Within the sample, other DNA sequences also encode this same CDR3. The V gene is TRBV27, the J gene TRBJ2-3, with no clear D. The CDR3 extends over 12 amino acids. Trimming shortened V by 5 bases and J by 0 bases, and 3 bases separated the two germline ends. Per germline, CDR1 MNHEY and CDR2 SMNVEV (reference sequence). In nucleotides, the CDR3 is TGTGCCAGCAGTCCTAGCACAGATACGCAGTATTTT. It specifies CASSPSTDTQYF.

CDR3 bases: TGTGCCAGCAGCTTAGTCGCAGAGACCCAGTACTTC. This encodes CASSLVAETQYF. The V gene is TRBV7-6, the J gene TRBJ2-5; D unclear. Germline assignment: CDR1 SGHVS and CDR2 FNYEAQ. This CDR3 spans 12 amino acids. The V end was cut by 1 base, the J end by 4 bases, with 4 bases between.

CDR3 DNA sequence: TGTGCCAGCAGTGAATCGCGGGAAAGAGATACGCAGTATTTT. It translates to CASSESRERDTQYF. The V call is TRBV6-1, the J call TRBJ2-3, with D possibly being TRBD2 (6 bases). The ends were cut back, 2 bases at V and 5 bases at J, with 11 bases in the middle. Germline CDR1 is MNHNS and CDR2 is SASEGT. The CDR3 extends over 14 amino acids.

The rearrangement links TRBV19 to TRBJ2-6; 10 bases are a match to TRBD1. V was clipped by 6 bases and J by 0 bases; unmatched bases: 20. CDR3 length: 22 amino acids. Germline V gene sequence: CDR1 LNHDA, CDR2 SQIVND (reference sequence). CDR3 sequence reads: CASSTLWGRQGAEDSGANVLTF. DNA for the CDR3: TGTGCCAGTAGCACCCTTTGGGGCCGACAGGGGGCGGAAGACTCTGGGGCCAACGTCCTGACTTTC.